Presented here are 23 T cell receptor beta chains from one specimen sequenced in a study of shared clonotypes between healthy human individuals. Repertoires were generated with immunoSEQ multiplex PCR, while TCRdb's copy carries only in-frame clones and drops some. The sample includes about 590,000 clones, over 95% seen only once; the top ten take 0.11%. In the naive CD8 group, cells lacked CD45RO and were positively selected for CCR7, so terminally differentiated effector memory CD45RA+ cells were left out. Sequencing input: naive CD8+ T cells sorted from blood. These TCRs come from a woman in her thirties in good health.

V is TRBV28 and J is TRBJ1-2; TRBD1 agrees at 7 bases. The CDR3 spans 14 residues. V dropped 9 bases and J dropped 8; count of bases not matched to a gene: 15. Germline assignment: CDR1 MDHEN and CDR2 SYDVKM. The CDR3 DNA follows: TGTGCCAGTAGGGGGACAGTCAAAAGCCTAGGCTACACCTTC. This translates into CASRGTVKSLGYTF.

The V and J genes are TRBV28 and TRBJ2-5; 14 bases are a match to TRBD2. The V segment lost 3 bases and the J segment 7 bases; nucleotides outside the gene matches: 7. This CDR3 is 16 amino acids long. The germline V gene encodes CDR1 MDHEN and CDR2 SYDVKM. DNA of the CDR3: TGTGCCAGCAGTTTCCCGGGACTAGCGGGAGCGGGGACCCAGTACTTC. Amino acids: CASSFPGLAGAGTQYF.

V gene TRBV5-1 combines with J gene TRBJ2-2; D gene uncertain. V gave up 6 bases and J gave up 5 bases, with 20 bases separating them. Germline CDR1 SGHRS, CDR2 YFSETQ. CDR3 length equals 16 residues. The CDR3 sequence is CASNPSPQRETGELFF. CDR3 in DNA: TGCGCCAGCAACCCCTCCCCCCAAAGGGAAACCGGGGAGCTGTTTTTT.

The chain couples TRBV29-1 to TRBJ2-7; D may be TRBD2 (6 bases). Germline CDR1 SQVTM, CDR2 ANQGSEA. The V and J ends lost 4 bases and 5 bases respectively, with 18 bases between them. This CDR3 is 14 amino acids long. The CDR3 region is CSVVPMGTLNEQYF. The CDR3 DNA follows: TGCAGCGTTGTTCCAATGGGGACTCTAAACGAGCAGTACTTC.

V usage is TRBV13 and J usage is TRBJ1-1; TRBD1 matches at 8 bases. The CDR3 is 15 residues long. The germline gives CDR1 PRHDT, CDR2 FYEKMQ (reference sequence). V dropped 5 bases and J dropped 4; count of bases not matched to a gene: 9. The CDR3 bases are TGTGCCAGCAGCCTAGACAGGGGTGATCGCACTGAAGCTTTCTTT. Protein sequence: CASSLDRGDRTEAFF.

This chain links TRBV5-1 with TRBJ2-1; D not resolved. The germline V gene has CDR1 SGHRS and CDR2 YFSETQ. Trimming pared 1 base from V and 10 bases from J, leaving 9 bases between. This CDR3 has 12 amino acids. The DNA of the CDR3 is TGCGCCAGCAGCTTGTCCGGTAGGGAGCAGTTCTTC. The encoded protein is CASSLSGREQFF.

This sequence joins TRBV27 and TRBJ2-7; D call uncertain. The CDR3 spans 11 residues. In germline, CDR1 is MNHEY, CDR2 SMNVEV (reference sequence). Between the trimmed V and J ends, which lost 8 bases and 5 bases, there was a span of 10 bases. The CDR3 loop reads CASSRGDEQYF. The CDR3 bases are TGTGCCAGCTCCCGAGGTGACGAGCAGTACTTC.

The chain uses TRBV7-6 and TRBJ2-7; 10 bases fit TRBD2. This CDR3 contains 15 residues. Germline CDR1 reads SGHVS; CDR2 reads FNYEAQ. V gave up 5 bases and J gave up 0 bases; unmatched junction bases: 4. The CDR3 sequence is CASSASSGSSYEQYF. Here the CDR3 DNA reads TGTGCCAGCAGCGCCTCTAGCGGGAGCTCCTACGAGCAGTACTTC.

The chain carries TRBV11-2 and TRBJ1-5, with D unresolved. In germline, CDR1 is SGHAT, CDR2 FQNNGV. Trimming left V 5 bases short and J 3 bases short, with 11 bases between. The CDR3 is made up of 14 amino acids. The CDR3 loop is CASSPLGYNQPQHF. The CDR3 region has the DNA TGTGCCAGCAGCCCACTGGGGTACAATCAGCCCCAGCATTTT.

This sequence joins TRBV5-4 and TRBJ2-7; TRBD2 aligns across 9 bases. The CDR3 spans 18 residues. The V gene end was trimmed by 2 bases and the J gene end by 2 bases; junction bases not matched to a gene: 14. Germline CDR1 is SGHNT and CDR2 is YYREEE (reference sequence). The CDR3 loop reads CASSLSPPRTSETYEQYF. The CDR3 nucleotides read TGTGCCAGCAGCTTAAGTCCGCCCAGGACTAGCGAAACCTACGAGCAGTACTTC.

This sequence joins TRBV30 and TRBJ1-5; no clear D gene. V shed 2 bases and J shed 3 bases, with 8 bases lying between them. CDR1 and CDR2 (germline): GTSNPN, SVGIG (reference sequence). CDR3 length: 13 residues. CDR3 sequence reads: CAWSRQDNQPQHF. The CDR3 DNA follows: TGTGCCTGGAGTCGACAAGACAATCAGCCCCAGCATTTT.

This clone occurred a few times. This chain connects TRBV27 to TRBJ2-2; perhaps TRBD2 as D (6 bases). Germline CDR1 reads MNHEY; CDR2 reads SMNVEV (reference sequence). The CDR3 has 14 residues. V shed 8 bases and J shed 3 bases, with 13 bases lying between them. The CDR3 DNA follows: TGTGCCAGCCGGTCGGGAGAGCACACCGGGGAGCTGTTTTTT. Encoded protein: CASRSGEHTGELFF.

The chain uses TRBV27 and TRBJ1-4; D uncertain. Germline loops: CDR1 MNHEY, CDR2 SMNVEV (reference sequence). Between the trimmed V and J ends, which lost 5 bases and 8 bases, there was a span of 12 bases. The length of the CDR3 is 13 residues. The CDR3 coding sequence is TGTGCCAGCAGTACAGCCCTTGAGGAAAAACTGTTTTTT. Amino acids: CASSTALEEKLFF.

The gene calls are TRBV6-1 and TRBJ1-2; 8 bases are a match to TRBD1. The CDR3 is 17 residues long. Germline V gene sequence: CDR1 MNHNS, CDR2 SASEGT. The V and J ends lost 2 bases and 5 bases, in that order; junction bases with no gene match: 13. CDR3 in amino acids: CASSEPGIMTGEYGYTF. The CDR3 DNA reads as TGTGCCAGCAGTGAACCGGGTATAATGACAGGGGAATATGGCTACACCTTC.

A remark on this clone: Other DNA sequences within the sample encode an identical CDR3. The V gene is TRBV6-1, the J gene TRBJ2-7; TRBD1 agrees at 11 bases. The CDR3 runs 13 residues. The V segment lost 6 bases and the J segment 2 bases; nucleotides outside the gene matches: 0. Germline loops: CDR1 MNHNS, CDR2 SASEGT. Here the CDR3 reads CASRGQGAYEQYF. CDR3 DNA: TGTGCCAGCAGGGGACAGGGGGCCTACGAGCAGTACTTC.

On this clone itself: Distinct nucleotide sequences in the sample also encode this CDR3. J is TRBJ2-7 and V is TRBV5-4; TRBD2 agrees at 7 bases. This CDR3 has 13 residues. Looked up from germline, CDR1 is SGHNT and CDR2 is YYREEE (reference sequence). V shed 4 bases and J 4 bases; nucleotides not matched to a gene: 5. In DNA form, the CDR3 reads TGTGCCAGCAGCCTGGGGGGGGGATACGAGCAGTACTTC. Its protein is CASSLGGGYEQYF.

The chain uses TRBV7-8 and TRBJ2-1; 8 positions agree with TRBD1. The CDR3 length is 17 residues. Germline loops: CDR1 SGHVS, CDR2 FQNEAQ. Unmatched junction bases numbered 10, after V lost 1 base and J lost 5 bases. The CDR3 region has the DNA TGTGCCAGCAGCTTAGTACCTAGACAGGGGCTCGACAATGAGCAGTTCTTC. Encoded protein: CASSLVPRQGLDNEQFF.

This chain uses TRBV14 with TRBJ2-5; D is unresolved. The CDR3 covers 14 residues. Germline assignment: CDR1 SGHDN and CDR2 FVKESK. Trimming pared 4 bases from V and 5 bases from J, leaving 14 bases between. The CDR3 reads CASSPGALGETQYF. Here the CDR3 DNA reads TGTGCCAGCAGCCCCGGAGCGTTGGGGGAGACCCAGTACTTC.

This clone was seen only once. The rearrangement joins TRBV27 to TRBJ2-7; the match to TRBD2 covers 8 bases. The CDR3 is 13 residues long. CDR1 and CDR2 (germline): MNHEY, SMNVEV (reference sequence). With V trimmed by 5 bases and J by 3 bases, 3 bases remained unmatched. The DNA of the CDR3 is TGTGCCAGCAGTGAGCGGGAGTTCTACGAGCAGTACTTC. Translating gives CASSEREFYEQYF.

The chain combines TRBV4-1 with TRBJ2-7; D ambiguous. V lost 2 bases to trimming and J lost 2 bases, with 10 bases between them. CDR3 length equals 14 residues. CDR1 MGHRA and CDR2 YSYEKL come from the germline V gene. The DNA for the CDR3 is TGCGCCAGCAGCCAAAATATGGGTACCTACGAGCAGTACTTC. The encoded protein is CASSQNMGTYEQYF.

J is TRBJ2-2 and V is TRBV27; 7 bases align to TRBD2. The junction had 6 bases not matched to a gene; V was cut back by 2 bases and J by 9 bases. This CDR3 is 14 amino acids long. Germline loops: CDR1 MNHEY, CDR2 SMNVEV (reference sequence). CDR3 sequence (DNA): TGTGCCAGCAGTTTACTTTCGGGGGGACGGGAGCTGTTTTTT. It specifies CASSLLSGGRELFF.

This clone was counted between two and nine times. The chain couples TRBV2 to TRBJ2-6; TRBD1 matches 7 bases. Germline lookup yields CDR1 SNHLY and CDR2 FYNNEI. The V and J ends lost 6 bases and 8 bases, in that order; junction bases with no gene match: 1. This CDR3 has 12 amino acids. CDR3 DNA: TGTGCCAGCAGGGACAGGACCAACGTCCTGACTTTC. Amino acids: CASRDRTNVLTF.

CDR3 in amino acids: CASSSPAAGSSYEQYF. CDR3 sequence (DNA): TGCGCCAGCAGCTCTCCCGCGGCAGGGAGTTCCTACGAGCAGTACTTC. The V and J genes are TRBV5-1 and TRBJ2-7; D possibly matches TRBD1 or TRBD2 (5 bases each). The CDR3 covers 16 residues. Trimming pared 3 bases from V and 1 base from J, leaving 17 bases between. Germline V gives CDR1 SGHRS, CDR2 YFSETQ.